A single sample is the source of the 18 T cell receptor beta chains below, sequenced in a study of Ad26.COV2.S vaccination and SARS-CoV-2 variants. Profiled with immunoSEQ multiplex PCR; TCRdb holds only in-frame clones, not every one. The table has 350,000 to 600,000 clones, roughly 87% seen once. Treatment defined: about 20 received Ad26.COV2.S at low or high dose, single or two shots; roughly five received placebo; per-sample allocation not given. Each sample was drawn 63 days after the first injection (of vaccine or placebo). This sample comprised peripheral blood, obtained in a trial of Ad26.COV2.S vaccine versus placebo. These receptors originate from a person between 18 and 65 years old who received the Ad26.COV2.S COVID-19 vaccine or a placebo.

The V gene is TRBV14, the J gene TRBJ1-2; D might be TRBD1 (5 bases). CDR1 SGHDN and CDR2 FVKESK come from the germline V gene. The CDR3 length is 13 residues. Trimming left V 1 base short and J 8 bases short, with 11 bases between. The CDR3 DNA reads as TGTGCCAGCAGCCAAGTTCGGGGCGGAGGCTACACCTTC. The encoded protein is CASSQVRGGGYTF.

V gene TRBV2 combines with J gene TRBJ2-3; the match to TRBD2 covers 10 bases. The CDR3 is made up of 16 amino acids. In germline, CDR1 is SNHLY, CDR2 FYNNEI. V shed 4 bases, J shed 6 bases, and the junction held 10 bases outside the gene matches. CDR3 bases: TGTGCCAGCAGTGGTCGAACTAGCGGGACGAAGGATACGCAGTATTTT. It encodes CASSGRTSGTKDTQYF.

Written as DNA, the CDR3 is TGTGCCAGCAGTTTAATACCGAAGACAGGGCCCGGGGAGCTGTTTTTT. It codes for CASSLIPKTGPGELFF. The chain is built from TRBV27 and TRBJ2-2; 7 bases fit TRBD1. This CDR3 spans 16 amino acids. Unmatched junction bases numbered 9, after V lost 2 bases and J lost 6 bases. CDR1 MNHEY and CDR2 SMNVEV come from the germline V gene (reference sequence).

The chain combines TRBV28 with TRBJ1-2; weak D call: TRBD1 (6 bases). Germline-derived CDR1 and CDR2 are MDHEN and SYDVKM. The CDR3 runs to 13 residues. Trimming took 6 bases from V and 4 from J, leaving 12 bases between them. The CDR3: CASRLGAGYGYTF. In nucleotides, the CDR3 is TGTGCCAGCAGATTGGGGGCCGGCTATGGCTACACCTTC.

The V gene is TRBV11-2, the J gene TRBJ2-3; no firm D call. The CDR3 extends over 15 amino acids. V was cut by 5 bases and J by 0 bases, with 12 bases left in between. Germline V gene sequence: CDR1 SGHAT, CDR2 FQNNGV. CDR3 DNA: TGTGCCAGCAGCCCTTGGGCCACTAGCACAGATACGCAGTATTTT. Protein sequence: CASSPWATSTDTQYF.

The CDR3 is CASSSGLEETQYF. CDR3 nucleotides: TGTGCCAGCAGCTCGGGACTAGAGGAGACCCAGTACTTC. J is TRBJ2-5 and V is TRBV7-2; the match to TRBD2 covers 8 bases. Germline lookup yields CDR1 SGHTA and CDR2 FQGNSA. Germline trimming cut 4 bases from V and 5 bases from J; bases unmatched to any gene: 3. The CDR3 consists of 13 residues. The full variable domain, in which reference TRBV7-2 and TRBJ2-5 provide the parts outside the CDR3, is GAGVSQSPSNKVTEKGKDVELRCDPISGHTALYWYRQSLGQGLEFLIYFQGNSAPDKSGLPSDRFSAERTGGSVSTLTIQRTQQEDSAVYLCASSSGLEETQYFGPGTRLLVL.

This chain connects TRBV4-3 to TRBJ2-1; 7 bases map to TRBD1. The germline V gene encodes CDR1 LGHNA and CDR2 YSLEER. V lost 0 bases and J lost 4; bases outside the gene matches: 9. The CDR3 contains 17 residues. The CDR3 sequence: CASSQEWDSGSYNEQFF. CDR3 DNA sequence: TGCGCCAGCAGCCAAGAGTGGGACAGTGGTAGTTACAATGAGCAGTTCTTC.

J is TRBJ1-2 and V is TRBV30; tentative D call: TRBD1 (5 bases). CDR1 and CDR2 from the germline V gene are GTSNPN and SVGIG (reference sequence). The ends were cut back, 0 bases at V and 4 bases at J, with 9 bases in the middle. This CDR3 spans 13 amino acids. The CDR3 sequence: CAWSVGTSYGYTF. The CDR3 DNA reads TGTGCCTGGAGTGTCGGGACCTCCTATGGCTACACCTTC.

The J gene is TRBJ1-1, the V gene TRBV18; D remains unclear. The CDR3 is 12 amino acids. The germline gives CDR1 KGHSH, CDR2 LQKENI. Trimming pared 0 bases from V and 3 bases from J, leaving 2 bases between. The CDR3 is CASSPPDTEAFF. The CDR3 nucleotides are TGTGCCAGCTCACCACCCGACACTGAAGCTTTCTTT. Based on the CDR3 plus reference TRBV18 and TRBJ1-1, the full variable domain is NAGVMQNPRHLVRRRGQEARLRCSPMKGHSHVYWYRQLPEEGLKFMVYLQKENIIDESGMPKERFSAEFPKEGPSILRIQQVVRGDSAAYFCASSPPDTEAFFGQGTRLTVV.

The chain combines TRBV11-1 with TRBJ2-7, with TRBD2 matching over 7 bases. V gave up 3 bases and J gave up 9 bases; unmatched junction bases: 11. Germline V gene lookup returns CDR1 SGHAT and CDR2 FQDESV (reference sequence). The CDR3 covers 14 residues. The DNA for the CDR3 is TGTGCCAGCAGCTTGGGGACTACCGCGGTCGGGCAGTACTTC. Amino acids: CASSLGTTAVGQYF.

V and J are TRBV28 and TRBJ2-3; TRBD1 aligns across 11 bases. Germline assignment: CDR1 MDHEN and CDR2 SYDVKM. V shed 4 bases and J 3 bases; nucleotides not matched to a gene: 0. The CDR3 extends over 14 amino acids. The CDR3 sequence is CASSWDRGTDTQYF. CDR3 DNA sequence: TGTGCCAGCAGTTGGGACAGGGGGACAGATACGCAGTATTTT.

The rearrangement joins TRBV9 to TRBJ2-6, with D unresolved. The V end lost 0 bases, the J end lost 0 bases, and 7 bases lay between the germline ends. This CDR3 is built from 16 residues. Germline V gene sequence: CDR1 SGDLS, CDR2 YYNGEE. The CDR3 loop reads CASSVEPGSGANVLTF. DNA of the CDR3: TGTGCCAGCAGCGTAGAACCGGGCTCTGGGGCCAACGTCCTGACTTTC.

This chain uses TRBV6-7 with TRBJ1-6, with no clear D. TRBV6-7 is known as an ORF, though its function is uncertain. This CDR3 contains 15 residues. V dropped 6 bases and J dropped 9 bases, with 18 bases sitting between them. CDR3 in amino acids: CASSDKSRLGSPLHF. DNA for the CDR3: TGTGCCAGCAGCGACAAAAGCCGACTTGGTTCACCCCTCCACTTT.

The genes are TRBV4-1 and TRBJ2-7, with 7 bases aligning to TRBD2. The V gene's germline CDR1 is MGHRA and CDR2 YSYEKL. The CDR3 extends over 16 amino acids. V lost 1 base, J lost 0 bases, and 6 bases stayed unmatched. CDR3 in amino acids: CASSQVGGSVSYEQYF. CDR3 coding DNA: TGCGCCAGCAGCCAAGTCGGCGGGAGTGTCTCCTACGAGCAGTACTTC.

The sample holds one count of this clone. The CDR3 DNA reads TGTGCCAGCAGCCCAAGTGGCCCCAGGACCGATACGCAGTATTTT. This codes for CASSPSGPRTDTQYF. This rearrangement joins TRBV7-8 to TRBJ2-3; D remains unclear. Germline V lookup: CDR1 SGHVS, CDR2 FQNEAQ. V lost 5 bases and J lost 6, with 18 bases in between. The length of the CDR3 is 15 residues. The full variable domain, with the rest looked up from reference TRBV7-8 and TRBJ2-3, is GAGVSQSPRYKVAKRGQDVALRCDPISGHVSLFWYQQALGQGPEFLTYFQNEAQLDKSGLPSDRFFAERPEGSVSTLKIQRTQQEDSAVYLCASSPSGPRTDTQYFGPGTRLTVL.

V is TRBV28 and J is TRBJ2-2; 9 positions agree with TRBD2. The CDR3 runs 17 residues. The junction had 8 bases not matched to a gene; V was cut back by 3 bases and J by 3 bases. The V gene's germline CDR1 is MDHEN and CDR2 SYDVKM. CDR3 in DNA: TGTGCCAGCAGTTTGTCCGGACTAGCGAAAGACACCGGGGAGCTGTTTTTT. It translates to CASSLSGLAKDTGELFF.

CDR3 sequence: CASSLYGSPLHF. CDR3 sequence (DNA): TGTGCCAGCAGTTTATATGGTTCACCCCTCCACTTT. This sequence joins TRBV12-3 or TRBV12-4 and TRBJ1-6; D not resolved. The CDR3 has 12 residues. Trimming pared 2 bases from V and 9 bases from J, leaving 5 bases between.

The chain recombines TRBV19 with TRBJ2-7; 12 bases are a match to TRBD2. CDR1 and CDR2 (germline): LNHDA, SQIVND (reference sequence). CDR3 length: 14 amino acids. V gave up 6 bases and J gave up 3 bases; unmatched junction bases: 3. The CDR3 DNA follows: TGTGCCAGTAGCCCGGGACTAGCGGGCTACGAGCAGTACTTC. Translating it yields CASSPGLAGYEQYF.